One and the same sample provided the 15 T cell receptor beta chains below, sequenced in a study of blood T cell repertoires in COVID-19. Generated by immunoSEQ multiplex PCR, the TCRdb table keeps only in-frame clones and is missing some. The sample contains 85,000 to 100,000 clones, approximately 70% of which appear only once. What was sequenced was peripheral blood. The receptors originated from a woman in her sixties or seventies in a cohort sampled during active or convalescent COVID-19.

The chain links TRBV29-1 to TRBJ2-7; 7 positions agree with TRBD1. CDR3 size: 13 residues. The J segment lost 4 bases and the V segment lost 4 bases, leaving 7 bases of the junction unmatched. CDR1 is SQVTM and CDR2 is ANQGSEA in the germline V gene. CDR3 protein: CSVVGGSFYEQYF. The CDR3 DNA is TGCAGCGTTGTAGGGGGCTCTTTTTACGAGCAGTACTTC.

The chain recombines TRBV7-2 with TRBJ2-1; 9 bases match TRBD2. The V gene end was trimmed by 5 bases and the J gene end by 4 bases; junction bases not matched to a gene: 6. The V gene's germline CDR1 is SGHTA and CDR2 FQGNSA. This CDR3 region has 15 residues. The CDR3 sequence is CASSHSGGKYNEQFF. DNA for the CDR3: TGTGCCAGCAGCCACAGCGGGGGGAAGTACAATGAGCAGTTCTTC.

The rearrangement links TRBV13 to TRBJ1-6, with D tentatively TRBD1 (6 bases). V was shortened by 2 bases and J by 3 bases, with 26 bases between the two germline ends. Germline-derived CDR1 and CDR2 are PRHDT and FYEKMQ (reference sequence). This CDR3 contains 21 residues. The CDR3 spells CASSLRTGRGGVGYYNSPLHF. CDR3 DNA: TGTGCCAGCAGCTTAAGAACAGGGAGGGGGGGAGTAGGGTACTATAATTCACCCCTCCACTTT.

In DNA, the CDR3 is TGTGCCAGCAGCAATACTCAGATAGCGGGGGTTAATGAGCAGTTCTTC. It encodes CASSNTQIAGVNEQFF. The chain couples TRBV7-8 to TRBJ2-1; 9 nucleotides line up with TRBD2. The CDR3 runs to 16 residues. Germline loops: CDR1 SGHVS, CDR2 FQNEAQ. The J segment lost 7 bases and the V segment lost 5 bases, leaving 12 bases of the junction unmatched. Supplemented by reference TRBV7-8 and TRBJ2-1, the full variable domain reads GAGVSQSPRYKVAKRGQDVALRCDPISGHVSLFWYQQALGQGPEFLTYFQNEAQLDKSGLPSDRFFAERPEGSVSTLKIQRTQQEDSAVYLCASSNTQIAGVNEQFFGPGTRLTVL.

This clone was counted only a few times. At the DNA level, this CDR3 is encoded by other sequences in the same sample as well. The gene calls are TRBV7-3 and TRBJ1-6, with 9 bases fitting TRBD1. CDR3 length: 14 residues. Germline CDR1 is SGHTA and CDR2 is FQGTGA. V gave up 2 bases and J gave up 8 bases; unmatched junction bases: 1. The chain's CDR3 is CASSLGQGYSPLHF. CDR3 DNA: TGTGCCAGCAGCTTAGGACAGGGGTATTCACCCCTCCACTTT.

The V call is TRBV9, the J call TRBJ2-5; TRBD1 agrees at 7 bases. The length of the CDR3 is 16 residues. After removal of 3 bases from V and 1 base from J, the junction contained 9 bases not matched to a gene. The germline gives CDR1 SGDLS, CDR2 YYNGEE. The CDR3 DNA sequence: TGTGCCAGCAGCGGAATAGGGACAGCCAGCCAAGAGACCCAGTACTTC. Translation: CASSGIGTASQETQYF.

The J gene is TRBJ1-1, the V gene TRBV5-1, with D unresolved. Germline values: CDR1 SGHRS, CDR2 YFSETQ. V gave up 0 bases and J gave up 2 bases, with 5 bases separating them. There are 13 residues in the CDR3. CDR3: CASSLDRNTEAFF. CDR3 nucleotides: TGCGCCAGCAGCTTGGACAGAAACACTGAAGCTTTCTTT. The full variable domain, completed using reference TRBV5-1 and TRBJ1-1, is KAGVTQTPRYLIKTRGQQVTLSCSPISGHRSVSWYQQTPGQGLQFLFEYFSETQRNKGNFPGRFSGRQFSNSRSEMNVSTLELGDSALYLCASSLDRNTEAFFGQGTRLTVV.

The chain has TRBV5-8 and TRBJ2-5, with TRBD1 matching 8 bases. The V segment lost 4 bases and the J segment 5 bases; nucleotides outside the gene matches: 10. The germline gives CDR1 SGHTS, CDR2 YDEGEE. The CDR3 is 15 residues long. CDR3 bases: TGTGCCAGCAGCCCGCGAGCAGGGGGCGTCGAGACCCAGTACTTC. It specifies CASSPRAGGVETQYF.

This clone was detected a few times. The rearrangement uses TRBV6-1 and TRBJ1-4, with 7 bases lining up with TRBD1. CDR1 and CDR2 from the germline V gene are MNHNS and SASEGT. J lost 0 bases, V lost 3 bases, and 7 bases had no gene match. The CDR3 has 17 residues. CDR3 nucleotides: TGTGCCAGCAGTGACAGGGGGAACTTCGCAACTAATGAAAAACTGTTTTTT. It yields the protein CASSDRGNFATNEKLFF.

The chain recombines TRBV7-9 with TRBJ1-2; 9 positions match TRBD1. After removal of 1 base from V and 4 bases from J, the junction contained 4 bases not matched to a gene. Germline V gene data show CDR1 as SEHNR and CDR2 as FQNEAQ (reference sequence). The CDR3 is made up of 15 amino acids. The CDR3 loop reads CASSLGDRVLYGYTF. The CDR3 DNA sequence: TGTGCCAGCAGCTTAGGGGACAGGGTGCTCTATGGCTACACCTTC.

This chain uses TRBV6-6 with TRBJ2-1; D is perhaps TRBD2 (7 bases). Between the trimmed V and J ends, which lost 9 bases and 3 bases, there was a span of 15 bases. This CDR3 is built from 14 residues. Per the germline V gene, CDR1 is MNHNY and CDR2 is SVGAGI (reference sequence). The CDR3 region has the DNA TGTGCCAGTAACCCGAGGGGGGGCTACAATGAGCAGTTCTTC. Translation gives CASNPRGGYNEQFF.

V is TRBV7-2 and J is TRBJ2-2; D perhaps matches TRBD2 (7 bases). The CDR3 loop spans 18 amino acids. CDR1 SGHTA and CDR2 FQGNSA come from the germline V gene. Trimming took off 4 bases at V and 0 bases at J, with 18 bases between the two ends. CDR3 sequence: CASSSSYGGGPNTGELFF. Here the CDR3 DNA reads TGTGCCAGCAGCTCCTCGTATGGCGGGGGCCCGAACACCGGGGAGCTGTTTTTT.

A few counts support this clone. The V and J genes are TRBV20-1 and TRBJ2-7, with D possibly TRBD1 on 6 matching bases. Trimming cost V 6 bases and J 6 bases, with 12 bases left between them. This CDR3 region has 11 residues. Germline CDR1 and CDR2: DFQATT and SNEGSKA (reference sequence). DNA for the CDR3: TGCAGTGCGCCAGGGGTGGTCGAGCAGTACTTC. Translated: CSAPGVVEQYF.

This rearrangement joins TRBV11-3 to TRBJ2-5; possibly TRBD1 for D (6 bases). Between the trimmed V and J ends, which lost 0 bases and 5 bases, there was a span of 13 bases. CDR1 is SGHNT and CDR2 is YENEEA in the germline V gene. The CDR3 runs 15 residues. CDR3 residues: CASSLDHTGLETQYF. For the CDR3, the DNA is TGTGCCAGCAGCTTAGACCACACAGGGCTGGAGACCCAGTACTTC.

The V call is TRBV4-3, the J call TRBJ2-4; perhaps TRBD1 as D (5 bases). Trimming took off 1 base at V and 3 bases at J, with 13 bases between the two ends. The CDR3 runs to 16 residues. Germline V gives CDR1 LGHNA, CDR2 YSLEER. The CDR3 protein is CASSQVSWGDKNIQYF. The CDR3 DNA sequence: TGCGCCAGCAGCCAAGTTTCCTGGGGCGACAAAAACATTCAGTACTTC.